What follows are 7 T cell receptor beta chains derived from one specimen sequenced in a study of blood T cell repertoires in COVID-19. Assay used: immunoSEQ multiplex PCR; TCRdb lists only in-frame clones, some missing. The table shows approximately 70,000 clones, with approximately 90% occurring only once. The material sequenced was peripheral blood. These receptors were collected from an older woman with acute or convalescent COVID-19.

This sequence joins TRBV10-2 and TRBJ2-2; D is undetermined. V was trimmed by 6 bases and J by 10 bases, leaving 9 bases between them. Germline V gives CDR1 WSHSY, CDR2 SAAADI. This CDR3 is built from 11 residues. The CDR3 protein is CASRSGLELFF. The CDR3 DNA sequence: TGCGCCAGCAGATCTGGGCTGGAGCTGTTTTTT.

V and J are TRBV6-2 or TRBV6-3 and TRBJ2-2, with TRBD2 identical over 9 bases. The V and J ends lost 6 bases and 5 bases, in that order; junction bases with no gene match: 13. The CDR3 has 17 residues. From germline, CDR1 is MNHEY and CDR2 SVGEGT. CDR3 loop: CASSPIAGAEDTGELFF. CDR3 DNA: TGTGCCAGCAGCCCCATAGCGGGAGCGGAGGATACCGGGGAGCTGTTTTTT.

The CDR3: CASSLAGYGNTIYF. CDR3 nucleotides: TGCGCCAGCAGCTTGGCAGGGTATGGAAACACCATATATTTT. V usage is TRBV5-1 and J usage is TRBJ1-3; the D gene is possibly TRBD1 (5 bases). The CDR3 sequence is 14 residues long. The ends were cut back, 0 bases at V and 3 bases at J, with 7 bases in the middle. CDR1 is SGHRS, CDR2 YFSETQ, per germline.

The chain has TRBV30 and TRBJ2-1; a weak D match, TRBD2 (5 bases). The germline V and J ends were trimmed by 0 bases and 5 bases, with 14 bases remaining between them. Germline CDR1 reads GTSNPN; CDR2 reads SVGIG (reference sequence). This CDR3 has 15 residues. CDR3 loop: CAWSVIPGFNNEQFF. CDR3 nucleotides: TGTGCCTGGAGTGTAATTCCGGGATTCAACAATGAGCAGTTCTTC. Drawing the rest from reference TRBV30 and TRBJ2-1, the complete variable domain is SQTIHQWPATLVQPVGSPLSLECTVEGTSNPNLYWYRQAAGRGLQLLFYSVGIGQISSEVPQNLSASRPQDRQFILSSKKLLLSDSGFYLCAWSVIPGFNNEQFFGPGTRLTVL.

The chain combines TRBV2 with TRBJ2-7; D possibly corresponds to TRBD2 (6 bases). Per the germline V gene, CDR1 is SNHLY and CDR2 is FYNNEI. The germline V and J ends were trimmed by 6 bases and 5 bases, with 14 bases remaining between them. This CDR3 is built from 13 residues. CDR3 DNA sequence: TGTGCCAGCAGGTTCGCGGCGGGGAACGAGCAGTACGTC. Protein product: CASRFAAGNEQYV.

The chain combines TRBV4-1 with TRBJ1-5; D not resolved. Germline CDR1 and CDR2: MGHRA and YSYEKL. V lost 1 base, J lost 0 bases, and 7 bases lay in between. CDR3 size: 15 residues. In DNA form, the CDR3 reads TGCGCCAGCAGCCAAGGCCAGTATAGCAATCAGCCCCAGCATTTT. Translation gives CASSQGQYSNQPQHF.

The chain links TRBV19 to TRBJ1-2; 8 bases map to TRBD1. This CDR3 has 16 residues. V dropped 4 bases and J dropped 3; count of bases not matched to a gene: 10. CDR1 and CDR2 (germline): LNHDA, SQIVND (reference sequence). CDR3 sequence (DNA): TGTGCCAGTAGTACCTTCCTGACAGGGGTGGACTATGGCTACACCTTC. Protein product: CASSTFLTGVDYGYTF.